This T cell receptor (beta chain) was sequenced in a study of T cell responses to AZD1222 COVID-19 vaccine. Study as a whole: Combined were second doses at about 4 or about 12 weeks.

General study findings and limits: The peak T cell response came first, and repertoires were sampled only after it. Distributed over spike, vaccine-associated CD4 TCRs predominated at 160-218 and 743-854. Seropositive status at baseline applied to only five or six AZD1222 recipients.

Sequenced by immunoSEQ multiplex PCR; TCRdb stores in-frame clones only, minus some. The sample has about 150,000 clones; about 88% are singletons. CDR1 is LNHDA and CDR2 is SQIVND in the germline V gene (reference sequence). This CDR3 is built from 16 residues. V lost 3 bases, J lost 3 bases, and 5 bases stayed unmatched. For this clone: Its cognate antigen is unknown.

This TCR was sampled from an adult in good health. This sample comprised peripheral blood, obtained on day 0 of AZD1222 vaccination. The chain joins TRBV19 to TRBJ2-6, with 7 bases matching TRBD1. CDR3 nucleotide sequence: TGTGCCAGTAGTATGACAGGGCCGGGTGGGGCCAACGTCCTGACTTTC. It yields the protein CASSMTGPGGANVLTF.